What follows are 23 T cell receptor beta chains derived from one specimen sequenced in a study of technical replicates of blood from a few donors. Some clones are missing from TCRdb's copy, which holds only in-frame ones; the method was immunoSEQ multiplex PCR. The sample contains roughly 60,000 clones, about 86% of which appear only once. Sequencing used PBMCs. The source of these receptors is a human donor in good health. Some clones in this sample may be carry-over from other donors' samples.

This rearrangement joins TRBV5-1 to TRBJ2-5; D not certain. The germline V gene has CDR1 SGHRS and CDR2 YFSETQ. V was trimmed by 4 bases and J by 2 bases, leaving 12 bases between them. The length of the CDR3 is 14 residues. The CDR3, as DNA: TGCGCCAGCAGCCCCGTGATTAGTCAAGAGACCCAGTACTTC. Amino acids: CASSPVISQETQYF.

The DNA for the CDR3 is TGTGCCATCATGGGCAGGGAAGCTGGGGCCAACGTCCTGACTTTC. Its protein product is CAIMGREAGANVLTF. The chain employs TRBV10-3 and TRBJ2-6; possible D gene TRBD1, 5 bases. Per germline, CDR1 ENHRY and CDR2 SYGVKD. The CDR3 loop spans 15 amino acids. Trimming shortened V by 7 bases and J by 2 bases, and 12 bases separated the two germline ends.

This chain connects TRBV2 to TRBJ2-5; a possible D gene is TRBD2 (5 bases). The CDR3 loop spans 13 amino acids. Germline lookup yields CDR1 SNHLY and CDR2 FYNNEI. Trimming took 8 bases from V and 2 from J, leaving 12 bases between them. The CDR3 loop reads CASLDYPQETQYF. CDR3 DNA sequence: TGTGCCAGCCTAGACTACCCACAAGAGACCCAGTACTTC.

The chain uses TRBV7-8 and TRBJ2-3, with 9 bases lining up with TRBD2. V lost 7 bases and J lost 0; bases outside the gene matches: 8. CDR1 SGHVS and CDR2 FQNEAQ come from the germline V gene. This CDR3 comprises 16 residues. The CDR3 DNA sequence: TGTGCCAGCATCAAGGCTAGCGGGGTTAGCACAGATACGCAGTATTTT. Protein: CASIKASGVSTDTQYF. Based on the CDR3 plus reference TRBV7-8 and TRBJ2-3, the full variable domain is GAGVSQSPRYKVAKRGQDVALRCDPISGHVSLFWYQQALGQGPEFLTYFQNEAQLDKSGLPSDRFFAERPEGSVSTLKIQRTQQEDSAVYLCASIKASGVSTDTQYFGPGTRLTVL.

The chain couples TRBV5-4 to TRBJ1-1; no firm D call. V lost 0 bases, J lost 1 base, and 7 bases lay in between. The CDR3 length is 14 residues. Germline CDR1 reads SGHNT; CDR2 reads YYREEE (reference sequence). In nucleotides, the CDR3 is TGTGCCAGCAGCTTGGTTGGAGAGAACACTGAAGCTTTCTTT. Its translation is CASSLVGENTEAFF.

V gene TRBV7-6 combines with J gene TRBJ1-1, with a tentative D call TRBD1 (6 bases). Trimming took off 3 bases at V and 8 bases at J, with 13 bases between the two ends. The CDR3 is made up of 13 amino acids. CDR1 and CDR2 from the germline V gene are SGHVS and FNYEAQ. CDR3 protein: CASSFNRVSEAFF. CDR3 DNA: TGTGCCAGCAGCTTCAACAGGGTCTCCGAAGCTTTCTTT. The full variable domain, in which reference TRBV7-6 and TRBJ1-1 provide the parts outside the CDR3, is GAGVSQSPRYKVTKRGQDVALRCDPISGHVSLYWYRQALGQGPEFLTYFNYEAQQDKSGLPNDRFSAERPEGSISTLTIQRTEQRDSAMYRCASSFNRVSEAFFGQGTRLTVV.

This clone was detected only a few times. Here the CDR3 DNA reads TGTGCCAGCAGCCCGAACCCATGGACAGGCAAGAACACTGAAGCTTTCTTT. Translated, it gives CASSPNPWTGKNTEAFF. The chain combines TRBV9 with TRBJ1-1; 7 bases are shared with TRBD1. The J segment lost 1 base and the V segment lost 4 bases, leaving 13 bases of the junction unmatched. CDR3 length: 17 amino acids. CDR1 and CDR2 from the germline V gene are SGDLS and YYNGEE.

The chain is built from TRBV7-8 and TRBJ1-2, with unresolved D. This CDR3 has 14 amino acids. V lost 1 base, J lost 0 bases, and 6 bases lay in between. In germline, CDR1 is SGHVS, CDR2 FQNEAQ. CDR3 protein: CASSLDVSNYGYTF. The CDR3 nucleotides read TGTGCCAGCAGCTTAGATGTCTCTAACTATGGCTACACCTTC.

The chain uses TRBV4-1 and TRBJ1-2; D unclear. The CDR3 sequence is 15 residues long. Germline CDR1 and CDR2: MGHRA and YSYEKL. Trimming shortened V by 0 bases and J by 0 bases, and 8 bases separated the two germline ends. CDR3 DNA: TGCGCCAGCAGCCAAGATCCCGGAGCTAACTATGGCTACACCTTC. It specifies CASSQDPGANYGYTF.

In the case of this clone: Other nucleotide sequences in the sample specify the same CDR3. The chain combines TRBV6-1 with TRBJ1-5; no clear D. This CDR3 is 12 amino acids long. The germline V gene encodes CDR1 MNHNS and CDR2 SASEGT. The ends were cut back, 9 bases at V and 2 bases at J, with 8 bases in the middle. CDR3 sequence: CASTEGNQPQHF. In DNA, the CDR3 is TGTGCCAGTACGGAGGGCAATCAGCCCCAGCATTTT.

This clone has more than one count but fewer than ten. V gene TRBV6-1 combines with J gene TRBJ1-1; 7 positions agree with TRBD1. The CDR3 sequence is 13 residues long. Germline V gives CDR1 MNHNS, CDR2 SASEGT. Germline trimming cut 6 bases from V and 3 bases from J; bases unmatched to any gene: 4. CDR3 sequence (DNA): TGTGCCAGCAGCAACAGGGGTGACACTGAAGCTTTCTTT. It translates to CASSNRGDTEAFF.

The chain combines TRBV6-1 with TRBJ1-3; D remains ambiguous. CDR3 size: 15 residues. Germline-derived CDR1 and CDR2 are MNHNS and SASEGT. Trimming pared 1 base from V and 0 bases from J, leaving 7 bases between. The CDR3 DNA reads as TGTGCCAGCAGTGAAGGGAGGTACTCTGGAAACACCATATATTTT. Translation gives CASSEGRYSGNTIYF.

V usage is TRBV9 and J usage is TRBJ2-1; maybe TRBD2 (7 bases). Trimming took 0 bases from V and 4 from J, leaving 11 bases between them. The germline gives CDR1 SGDLS, CDR2 YYNGEE. The CDR3 is 15 residues long. CDR3 region: CASSVEGGGYNEQFF. CDR3 bases: TGTGCCAGCAGCGTAGAGGGGGGGGGTTACAATGAGCAGTTCTTC.

The chain links TRBV7-2 to TRBJ2-2, with TRBD2 matching 8 bases. Germline-derived CDR1 and CDR2 are SGHTA and FQGNSA. J gave up 10 bases and V 1 base, and 2 bases lay outside the gene matches. This CDR3 is built from 13 residues. CDR3 in amino acids: CASSLVGGVELFF. Written as DNA, the CDR3 is TGTGCCAGCAGCTTAGTCGGGGGGGTGGAGCTGTTTTTT.

The J gene is TRBJ2-1, the V gene TRBV6-1, with 12 bases that match TRBD2. J lost 8 bases, V lost 3 bases, and 5 bases had no gene match. Germline-derived CDR1 and CDR2 are MNHNS and SASEGT. The CDR3 covers 15 residues. The CDR3 nucleotides read TGTGCCAGCAGTGAGACTAGCGGGAGTTGGTATGAGCAGTTCTTC. Protein product: CASSETSGSWYEQFF.

This clone occurred a few times. The chain combines TRBV29-1 with TRBJ1-1, with D possibly TRBD1 on 6 matching bases. Trimming stripped 7 bases from V and 2 bases from J, with 11 bases between. Looked up from germline, CDR1 is SQVTM and CDR2 is ANQGSEA. The CDR3 has 12 residues. As DNA, the CDR3 is TGCAGCGGCAAGACAGGAAACACTGAAGCTTTCTTT. Protein: CSGKTGNTEAFF.

The chain links TRBV4-1 to TRBJ1-2, with D tentatively TRBD1 (6 bases). Trimming took off 4 bases at V and 3 bases at J, with 15 bases between the two ends. Germline V lookup: CDR1 MGHRA, CDR2 YSYEKL. The CDR3 sequence is 15 residues long. CDR3 in DNA: TGCGCCAGCAGCCTATTAACTTCAGGGGACTATGGCTACACCTTC. It codes for CASSLLTSGDYGYTF.

J is TRBJ2-1 and V is TRBV28, with TRBD2 as a possible D gene (6 bases). Germline V gene sequence: CDR1 MDHEN, CDR2 SYDVKM. The CDR3 spans 16 residues. Deletions cut 6 bases from V and 6 bases from J, with 21 bases between. Here the CDR3 DNA reads TGTGCCAGCAGCCCCGCGGGGAGCGGAGGAACCAATGAGCAGTTCTTC. Translated, it gives CASSPAGSGGTNEQFF. Combining the CDR3 with reference TRBV28 and TRBJ2-1 gives the whole variable domain DVKVTQSSRYLVKRTGEKVFLECVQDMDHENMFWYRQDPGLGLRLIYFSYDVKMKEKGDIPEGYSVSREKKERFSLILESASTNQTSMYLCASSPAGSGGTNEQFFGPGTRLTVL.

The chain combines TRBV11-3 with TRBJ2-5, with 7 bases that match TRBD2. Trimming cost V 4 bases and J 4 bases; bases outside gene matches: 3. The germline V gene encodes CDR1 SGHNT and CDR2 YENEEA. The CDR3 is 13 residues long. CDR3 in DNA: TGTGCCAGCAGCTCCGGGAGGCTAGAGACCCAGTACTTC. This sequence encodes CASSSGRLETQYF.

The genes are TRBV28 and TRBJ1-5, with D unclear. V was clipped by 5 bases and J by 3 bases, with 8 bases between them. The germline V gene has CDR1 MDHEN and CDR2 SYDVKM. The CDR3 length is 13 residues. CDR3 nucleotides: TGTGCCAGCAGTAAACAGAACAATCAGCCCCAGCATTTT. This gives the protein CASSKQNNQPQHF.

The genes are TRBV7-2 and TRBJ2-1; 8 nucleotides match TRBD2. This CDR3 region has 15 residues. Germline CDR1 reads SGHTA; CDR2 reads FQGNSA. With 5 bases clipped from V and 3 bases from J, the junction kept 6 bases outside the gene matches. CDR3 protein: CASSGAGTSYNEQFF. The CDR3 DNA reads as TGTGCCAGCAGCGGAGCCGGGACTAGCTACAATGAGCAGTTCTTC.

This clone was detected a few times. V gene TRBV7-9 combines with J gene TRBJ1-1; 8 positions agree with TRBD1. The J segment lost 6 bases and the V segment lost 3 bases, leaving 9 bases of the junction unmatched. The CDR3 sequence is 15 residues long. Germline V gives CDR1 SEHNR, CDR2 FQNEAQ (reference sequence). As DNA, the CDR3 is TGTGCCAGCAGCTTCGAGGAAGGACAGGGCCCTGAAGCTTTCTTT. It encodes CASSFEEGQGPEAFF.

J is TRBJ2-1 and V is TRBV6-1; D is possibly TRBD2 (5 bases). This CDR3 spans 10 amino acids. V was cut by 11 bases and J by 6 bases, with 8 bases left in between. From germline, CDR1 is MNHNS and CDR2 SASEGT. In nucleotides, the CDR3 is TGTGCCTCTGGGAGCAATGAGCAGTTCTTC. This sequence encodes CASGSNEQFF.